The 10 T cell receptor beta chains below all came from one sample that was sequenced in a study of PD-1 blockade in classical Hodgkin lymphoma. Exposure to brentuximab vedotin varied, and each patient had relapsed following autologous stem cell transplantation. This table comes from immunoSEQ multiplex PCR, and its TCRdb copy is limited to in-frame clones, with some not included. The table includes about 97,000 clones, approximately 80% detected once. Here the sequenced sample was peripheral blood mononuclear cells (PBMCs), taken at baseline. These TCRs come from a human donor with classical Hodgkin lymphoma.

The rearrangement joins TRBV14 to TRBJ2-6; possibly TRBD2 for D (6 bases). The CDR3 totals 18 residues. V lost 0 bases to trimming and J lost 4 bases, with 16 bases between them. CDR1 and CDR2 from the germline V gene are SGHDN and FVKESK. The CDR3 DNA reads TGTGCCAGCAGCCAAGATTGGGACTGGCCTCTAGGGGCCAACGTCCTGACTTTC. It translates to CASSQDWDWPLGANVLTF.

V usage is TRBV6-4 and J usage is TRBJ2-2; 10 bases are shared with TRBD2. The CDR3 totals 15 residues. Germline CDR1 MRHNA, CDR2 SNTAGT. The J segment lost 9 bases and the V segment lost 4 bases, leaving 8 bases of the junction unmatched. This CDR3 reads CASSGPSGRDRELFF. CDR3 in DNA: TGTGCCAGCAGTGGGCCCAGCGGGAGGGACCGGGAGCTGTTTTTT.

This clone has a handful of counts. CDR3 in amino acids: CASSIQNREYF. The CDR3, as DNA: TGTGCCAGCAGCATCCAAAACCGGGAGTACTTC. The rearrangement links TRBV7-9 to TRBJ2-7; no clear D gene. The CDR3 spans 11 residues. The germline V gene encodes CDR1 SEHNR and CDR2 FQNEAQ (reference sequence). Trimming left V 5 bases short and J 11 bases short, with 13 bases between.

The DNA of the CDR3 is TGTGCCAGCAGCTTAACCAATTGGTACGAGCAGTACTTC. Protein product: CASSLTNWYEQYF. The rearrangement joins TRBV7-9 to TRBJ2-7; unclear D gene. The CDR3 loop spans 13 amino acids. Trimming removed 2 bases at V and 4 bases at J, with 9 bases between. The germline V gene encodes CDR1 SEHNR and CDR2 FQNEAQ (reference sequence).

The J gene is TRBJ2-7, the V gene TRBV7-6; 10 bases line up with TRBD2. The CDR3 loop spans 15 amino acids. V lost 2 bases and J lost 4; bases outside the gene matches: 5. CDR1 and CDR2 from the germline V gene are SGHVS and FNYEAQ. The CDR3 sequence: CASSLTGLADYEQYF. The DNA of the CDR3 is TGTGCCAGCAGCTTAACCGGACTAGCGGATTACGAGCAGTACTTC.

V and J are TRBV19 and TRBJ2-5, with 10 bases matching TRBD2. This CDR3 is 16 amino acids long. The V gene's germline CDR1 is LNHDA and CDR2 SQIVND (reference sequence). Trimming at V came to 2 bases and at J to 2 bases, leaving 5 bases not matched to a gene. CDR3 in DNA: TGTGCCAGTAGTATACGAGCTAGCGGGGGACAAGAGACCCAGTACTTC. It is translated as CASSIRASGGQETQYF.

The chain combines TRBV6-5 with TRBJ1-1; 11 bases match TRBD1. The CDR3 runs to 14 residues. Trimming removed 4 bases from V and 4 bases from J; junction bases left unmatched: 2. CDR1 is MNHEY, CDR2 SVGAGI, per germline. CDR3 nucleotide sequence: TGTGCCAGCAGTTCGGGACAGGGGGGCACTGAAGCTTTCTTT. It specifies CASSSGQGGTEAFF.

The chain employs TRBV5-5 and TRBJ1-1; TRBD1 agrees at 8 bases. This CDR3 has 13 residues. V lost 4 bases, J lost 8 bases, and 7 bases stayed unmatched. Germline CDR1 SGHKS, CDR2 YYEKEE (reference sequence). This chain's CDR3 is CASSAGQGGEAFF. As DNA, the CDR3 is TGTGCCAGCAGCGCCGGACAGGGAGGCGAAGCTTTCTTT.

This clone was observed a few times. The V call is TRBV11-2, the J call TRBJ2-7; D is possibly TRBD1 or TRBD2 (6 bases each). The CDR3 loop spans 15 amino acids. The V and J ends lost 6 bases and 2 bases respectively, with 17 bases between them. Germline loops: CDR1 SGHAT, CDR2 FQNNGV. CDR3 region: CASRPWGALAYEQYF. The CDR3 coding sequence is TGTGCCAGCAGACCATGGGGGGCGCTGGCCTACGAGCAGTACTTC. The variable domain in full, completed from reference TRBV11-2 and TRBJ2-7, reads EAGVAQSPRYKIIEKRQSVAFWCNPISGHATLYWYQQILGQGPKLLIQFQNNGVVDDSQLPKDRFSAERLKGVDSTLKIQPAKLEDSAVYLCASRPWGALAYEQYFGPGTRLTVT.

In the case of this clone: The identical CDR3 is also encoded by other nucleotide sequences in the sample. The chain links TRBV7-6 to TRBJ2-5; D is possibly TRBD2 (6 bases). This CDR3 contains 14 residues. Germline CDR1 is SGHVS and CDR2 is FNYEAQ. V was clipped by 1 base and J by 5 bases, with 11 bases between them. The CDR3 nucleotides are TGTGCCAGCAGCTTAGTCGGCGGGGCGGAGACCCAGTACTTC. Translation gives CASSLVGGAETQYF. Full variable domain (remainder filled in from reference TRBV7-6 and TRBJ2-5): GAGVSQSPRYKVTKRGQDVALRCDPISGHVSLYWYRQALGQGPEFLTYFNYEAQQDKSGLPNDRFSAERPEGSISTLTIQRTEQRDSAMYRCASSLVGGAETQYFGPGTRLLVL.